These 7 T cell receptor beta chains were all obtained from the same sample, sequenced in a study of OX40 agonist ivuxolimab in advanced cancers. TCRdb's table, derived via immunoSEQ multiplex PCR, lists solely in-frame clones and lacks some. This table has about 150,000 clones, 94% appearing once. Sequences were derived from CD4+ or CD8+ T cells sorted from blood, sampled in a trial of the OX40 agonist ivuxolimab. The receptors come from an adult with an advanced solid tumor such as melanoma, head and neck, liver or kidney cancer.

The chain is built from TRBV5-1 and TRBJ1-2; D call uncertain. This CDR3 spans 13 amino acids. Germline lookup yields CDR1 SGHRS and CDR2 YFSETQ. Trimming shortened V by 1 base and J by 6 bases, and 10 bases separated the two germline ends. For the CDR3, the DNA is TGCGCCAGCAGCTTGCCCCCAAAAGATGGCTACACCTTC. It specifies CASSLPPKDGYTF.

V and J are TRBV6-5 and TRBJ1-6; D is uncertain. CDR1 is MNHEY, CDR2 SVGAGI, per germline. The CDR3 spans 13 residues. Trimming took off 5 bases at V and 6 bases at J, with 8 bases between the two ends. The CDR3 bases are TGTGCCAGCAGTCCCGATGCTAATTCACCCCTCCACTTT. Amino acids: CASSPDANSPLHF.

The chain carries TRBV6-5 and TRBJ2-5; possibly TRBD1 or TRBD2 for D (5 bases each). The tail of the sequence fits TRBJ2-7 better, so the J call may be wrong. The germline V gene encodes CDR1 MNHEY and CDR2 SVGAGI. The CDR3 consists of 13 residues. The CDR3 DNA is TGTGCCAGCAGCTCCCAGGGACCCTACGAGCAGTACTTC. It translates to CASSSQGPYEQYF.

The chain has TRBV6-6 and TRBJ2-2; 10 bases match TRBD2. V dropped 8 bases and J dropped 4; count of bases not matched to a gene: 10. The CDR3 spans 16 residues. Looked up from germline, CDR1 is MNHNY and CDR2 is SVGAGI (reference sequence). CDR3 sequence (DNA): TGTGCCAGCTCAAAAGGGGGGACTAGCGTCACCGGGGAGCTGTTTTTT. It specifies CASSKGGTSVTGELFF.

The rearrangement links TRBV18 to TRBJ2-1; D unresolved. The CDR3 loop spans 12 amino acids. The V and J ends lost 1 base and 4 bases respectively, with 2 bases between them. Germline CDR1 and CDR2: KGHSH and LQKENI. The CDR3 nucleotides are TGTGCCAGCTCACCACAATACAATGAGCAGTTCTTC. It specifies CASSPQYNEQFF.

This clone has just one count. This sequence joins TRBV25-1 and TRBJ2-3; D not certain. From germline, CDR1 is MGHDK and CDR2 SYGVNS. This CDR3 is 15 amino acids long. Deletions cut 5 bases from V and 1 base from J, with 13 bases between. CDR3 amino acids: CASSQNPPRTDTQYF. For the CDR3, the DNA is TGTGCCAGCAGTCAAAACCCCCCCCGCACAGATACGCAGTATTTT.

V and J are TRBV5-1 and TRBJ2-2; a possible D gene is TRBD2 (7 bases). This CDR3 is 14 amino acids long. V gave up 6 bases and J gave up 3 bases, with 12 bases separating them. The V gene's germline CDR1 is SGHRS and CDR2 YFSETQ. This CDR3 reads CASKGGRDTGELFF. The DNA for the CDR3 is TGCGCCAGCAAGGGGGGGCGCGACACCGGGGAGCTGTTTTTT.